A selection of T cell receptor beta chains follows, all from one sample in a study of blood T cell repertoires in COVID-19. Only in-frame clones appear in the TCRdb table, and some are missing; sequencing was by immunoSEQ multiplex PCR. The data contain tens of thousands of clones, about 91% of them singletons. Specimen: peripheral blood. Receptors originate from a human donor with active COVID-19. The donor label of this sample is uncertain. Both conserved end residues are part of each CDR3. Each record gives: clone size, J gene, V gene, D gene, CDR3 DNA, CDR3 protein. The D gene is left open where the match is weak. Expanded clones get a size class; other rows say once, few or many, or leave the size out.

>few|TRBJ1-1|TRBV7-9|-
TGTGCCAGCAGCGGAGTCACGTCATCTGAAGCTTTCTTT
CASSGVTSSEAFF
>-|TRBJ2-7|TRBV3-1/TRBV3-2|-
TGTGCCAGCAGCCATACAGCATCCTACGAGCAGTACTTC
CASSHTASYEQYF
>once|TRBJ2-2|TRBV10-1|TRBD2
TGCGCCAGCAGTGTATTGCTAGCGGGAGGTTTAACCGGGGAGCTGTTTTTT
CASSVLLAGGLTGELFF
>once|TRBJ2-5|TRBV19|-
TGTGCCAGTACGACAGGAAAGCGGACCCAGTACTTC
CASTTGKRTQYF
>few|TRBJ2-2|TRBV7-2|-
TGTGCCAGCAGCGGCAGGGTCACCGGGGAGCTGTTTTTT
CASSGRVTGELFF
>-|TRBJ2-7|TRBV19|-
TGTGCCAGTGACAACGGGCCCTCGGGGGAGCAGTACTTC
CASDNGPSGEQYF
>-|TRBJ2-1|TRBV24-1|TRBD2
TGTGCCACCAGTGACCCCGGGACTAGCGGGAAAACTGAGCAGTTCTTC
CATSDPGTSGKTEQFF
>-|TRBJ2-1|TRBV6-6|TRBD2
TGTGCCAGCAGTTCGACTAGCGGGAACGCGCAGTTCTTC
CASSSTSGNAQFF
>once|TRBJ2-1|TRBV5-1|-
TGCGCCAGCAGCTTGGTCGCGACGTTAGCGGCCAATGAGCAGTTCTTC
CASSLVATLAANEQFF
>-|TRBJ2-5|TRBV27|TRBD1
TGTGCCAGCAGTCCACTCCGGACAGGTGTACAAGAGACCCAGTACTTC
CASSPLRTGVQETQYF
>-|TRBJ2-3|TRBV14|TRBD1
TGTGCCAGCAGCCAAAAAGACAGGGGTGGGGACCACGCAGATACGCAGTATTTT
CASSQKDRGGDHADTQYF
>few|TRBJ1-5|TRBV7-8|-
TGTGCCAGCAGCCCCCCCAGGAGGTACAGGGTGGATCAGCCCCAGCATTTT
CASSPPRRYRVDQPQHF
>-|TRBJ1-2|TRBV6-6|-
TGTGCCAGCAGTTCGACGACCCGGAGCTATGGCTACACCTTC
CASSSTTRSYGYTF
>-|TRBJ2-7|TRBV7-2|TRBD2
TGTGCCAGCAGCTTAAAACTAGCGGGAGGAGTATACGAGCAGTACTTC
CASSLKLAGGVYEQYF
>-|TRBJ1-4|TRBV5-1|TRBD1
TGCGCCAGCAGACCCGGGACAGGGTCTTCAACTAATGAAAAACTGTTTTTT
CASRPGTGSSTNEKLFF
>-|TRBJ1-2|TRBV11-2|TRBD1
TGTGCCAGCAGCTTAGGGGGACAGGGACAGTCTGGCTACACCTTC
CASSLGGQGQSGYTF
>-|TRBJ2-3|TRBV27|TRBD1
TGTGCCAGCAGGCGGACAGGGGGGAAATTCGATACGCAGTATTTT
CASRRTGGKFDTQYF
>-|TRBJ1-6|TRBV28|-
TGTGCCAGCGGTCCAATCGGTAATTCACCCCTCCACTTT
CASGPIGNSPLHF
>few|TRBJ2-1|TRBV13|TRBD2
TGTGCCAGCAGCTTAGGCTTTAGCGGGAGGGCCAGGGATGAGCAGTTCTTC
CASSLGFSGRARDEQFF
>-|TRBJ2-1|TRBV24-1|TRBD2
TGTGCCACCGCGGGGGTCGCCTACAATGAGCAGTTCTTC
CATAGVAYNEQFF
>-|TRBJ2-3|TRBV2|-
TGTGCCAGCAGTCCCAGGGGAACAGATACGCAGTATTTT
CASSPRGTDTQYF
>-|TRBJ2-2|TRBV4-3|-
TGCGCCAGCAGCCAAGATAGTTCCGGGATTAGCACCGGGGAGCTGTTTTTT
CASSQDSSGISTGELFF
>-|TRBJ2-7|TRBV28|TRBD1
TGTGCCAGCACAATAGGGGACAGTCCCCTCTACGAGCAGTACTTC
CASTIGDSPLYEQYF
>-|TRBJ1-1|TRBV24-1|-
TGTGCCACCAGTGATTCGGTGAACACTGAAGCTTTCTTT
CATSDSVNTEAFF
>-|TRBJ1-2|TRBV28|-
TGTGCCAGCAGTTTTCGGTCCGGGAGGGGCTACACCTTC
CASSFRSGRGYTF
>few|TRBJ2-2|TRBV9|TRBD2
TGTGCCAGCAGCGGAATTAGCGGGAGGGCCACAAACACCGGGGAGCTGTTTTTT
CASSGISGRATNTGELFF
>-|TRBJ2-1|TRBV9|-
TGTGCCAGCAGCGTAGAGCCTAATGAGCAGTTCTTC
CASSVEPNEQFF
>-|TRBJ1-3|TRBV15|TRBD1
TGTGCCACCAGCAGAGCATACACGACAGGGGGCAAAGGAAACACCATATATTTT
CATSRAYTTGGKGNTIYF
>-|TRBJ2-3|TRBV5-6|TRBD2
TGTGCCAGCAGCCTGGGACTAGCGGGATACAGCACAGATACGCAGTATTTT
CASSLGLAGYSTDTQYF
>once|TRBJ1-1|TRBV2|-
TGTGCCAGAAGAGGTAACAGGGAGACTGAAGCTTTCTTT
CARRGNRETEAFF
>-|TRBJ1-1|TRBV6-5|TRBD1
TGTGCCAGCATTCAGACAGGGGGGGTCGGTGAAGCTTTCTTT
CASIQTGGVGEAFF
>-|TRBJ1-2|TRBV25-1|-
TGTGCCAGCAGTGTTAGTCCTAACTATGGCTACACCTTC
CASSVSPNYGYTF
>-|TRBJ2-2|TRBV28|TRBD2
TGTGCCAGCAGTGCGGGACTAGGGCGGGAGCTTTGGGCCGGGGAGCTGTTTTTT
CASSAGLGRELWAGELFF
>once|TRBJ2-7|TRBV7-9|-
TGTGCCAGCAGCCCACCGACAGGGAGGGAGCAGTACTTC
CASSPPTGREQYF
>-|TRBJ2-5|TRBV30|TRBD2
TGTGCCTGGAGTGTATTGAGCGGGAGTGGAGAGACCCAGTACTTC
CAWSVLSGSGETQYF
>-|TRBJ2-3|TRBV2|TRBD1
TGTGCCAGCAGGCGGGACAGGAGCACAGATACGCAGTATTTT
CASRRDRSTDTQYF
>-|TRBJ2-1|TRBV9|TRBD2
TGTGCCAGCAGCCCGGGGGGGACTAGCTACAATGAGCAGTTCTTC
CASSPGGTSYNEQFF
>-|TRBJ1-1|TRBV12-3/TRBV12-4|-
TGTGCCAGCAGTCTGACAGTTGAAGCTTTCTTT
CASSLTVEAFF
>-|TRBJ2-7|TRBV4-1|-
TGCGCCAGCAGCCAAGGGACGGACACCAGCTCCTACGAGCAGTACTTC
CASSQGTDTSSYEQYF